This section outlines one T cell receptor (beta chain) sequence together with its context. The antigen remains unidentified. This sample is drawn from a study of cytomegalovirus exposure and HLA in healthy donors. Study-level results: Researchers catalogued 160 or so TCR beta chains as cytomegalovirus-associated. Earlier findings revealed that most TCR beta V segments proved productive either about 87% or about 30% of the time.

With 60 Vbeta and 13 Jbeta primers, the PCR was carried out. Sequencing was performed with immunoSEQ multiplex PCR; in TCRdb, only in-frame clones are kept and a portion is missing. The table records 100,000 or so clones, about 75% of them present only once. This CDR3 comprises 15 residues. V was clipped by 3 bases and J by 1 base; unmatched bases: 1. Germline CDR1 is SGHTA and CDR2 is FQGTGA. The donors (healthy individuals) were bone marrow donors. The receptor was isolated from a man aged 50-60 years in good health and CMV-seronegative. V gene TRBV7-3 combines with J gene TRBJ2-3; 10 nucleotides agree with TRBD2. The sample comprised PBMCs. As DNA, the CDR3 is TGTGCCAGCAGCTTTCTAGCGGGGGGCACAGATACGCAGTATTTT. Protein sequence: CASSFLAGGTDTQYF.